The clone carrying this T cell receptor beta chain was seen many times. Sample collection consisted of roughly 5.9 milliliters of peripheral blood drawn at each of two time points. J gave up 7 bases and V 6 bases, and 4 bases lay outside the gene matches. This CDR3 spans 15 amino acids. CDR1 is LNHDA, CDR2 SQIVND, per germline (reference sequence). This sample is drawn from a study of prognosis after radiotherapy for stage I lung cancer. Study at large: Enrolled patients were those with stage I non-small cell lung cancer, a group that was recruited between 2018 and January 2019. About 7 patients had tumors that were squamous cell carcinoma, and about a dozen had adenocarcinoma. No significant progression was observed in about 15 patients, whereas a few developed distant metastases a median of about 7 months after radiotherapy.

Two-round multiplex PCR on genomic DNA was the method by which TCR beta CDR3 was amplified. Every TRBV and TRBJ gene had its own specific primer in first-round PCR. TCRdb redid the calling of the multiplex PCR reads with MiXCR, one entry per CDR3 protein. The table records about 59,000 distinct CDR3 sequences, approximately 26% of them present only once. The chain uses TRBV19 and TRBJ2-2, with TRBD2 matching 14 bases. The sequence was collected from a donor over 45 with non-small cell lung cancer. This material consisted of PBMCs, taken before or after stereotactic body radiation therapy (not recorded which). The chain's CDR3 is CASRTSGGAVGELFF. The CDR3 DNA follows: TGTGCCAGTAGGACTAGCGGGGGGGCGGTCGGGGAGCTGTTTTTT.